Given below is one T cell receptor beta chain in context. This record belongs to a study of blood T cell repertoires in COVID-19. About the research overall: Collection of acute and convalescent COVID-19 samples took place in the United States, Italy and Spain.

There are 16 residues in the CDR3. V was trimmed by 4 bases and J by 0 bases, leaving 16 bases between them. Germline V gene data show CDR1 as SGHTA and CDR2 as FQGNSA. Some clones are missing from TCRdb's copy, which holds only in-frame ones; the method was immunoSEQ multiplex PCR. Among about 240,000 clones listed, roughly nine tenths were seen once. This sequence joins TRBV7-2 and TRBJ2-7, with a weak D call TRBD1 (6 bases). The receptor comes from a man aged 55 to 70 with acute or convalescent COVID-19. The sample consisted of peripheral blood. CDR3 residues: CASSSMALGASYEQYF. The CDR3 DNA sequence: TGTGCCAGCAGCTCGATGGCTTTGGGGGCCTCCTACGAGCAGTACTTC.